Here is one T cell receptor (beta chain) with its context. The antigen is undetermined. Per germline, CDR1 SGHTA and CDR2 FQGNSA. CDR3 size: 16 residues. Between the trimmed V and J ends, which lost 1 base and 7 bases, there was a span of 14 bases. The sample is drawn from a study of cytomegalovirus exposure and HLA in healthy donors. General study findings and limits: Reports indicated that the classifier achieved high specificity and sensitivity in diagnosing cytomegalovirus status.

The PCR used 60 Vbeta and 13 Jbeta primers. In the original processing: Counted up in a later analysis, unique TCR beta chains came to roughly 80 million, with around 10 million shared. The repertoire was sequenced with immunoSEQ multiplex PCR; TCRdb's copy has only in-frame clones and lacks some. V and J calls plus clone size are reproduced from that table; the DNA served to infer D and trimming. This sample lists 70,000 or so clones; its ten largest clones have roughly 2.3%. V gene TRBV7-2 combines with J gene TRBJ1-6, with D tentatively TRBD1 (5 bases). This sequence originates from a female donor in good health and CMV-seropositive. Sequencing was carried out using PBMCs. The CDR3: CASSLDGGAGNSPLHF. The CDR3 DNA sequence: TGTGCCAGCAGCTTAGACGGTGGGGCGGGAAATTCACCCCTCCACTTT.